This T cell receptor beta chain came from a study of cytomegalovirus exposure and HLA in healthy donors. General observations from the study: Several of the most significant clusters were apparently associated with common viral pathogens in a later analysis. V- and J-gene trimming of TCR beta was linked (in a later analysis) to a missense DCLRE1C variant.

Amplification used 60 Vbeta primers and 13 Jbeta primers. TCRdb's table, derived via immunoSEQ multiplex PCR, lists solely in-frame clones and lacks some. The sample has some 130,000 clones, around 84% seen once. As to this clone: Its antigen remains unidentified.

The germline V gene encodes CDR1 LGHNA and CDR2 YSLEER. V dropped 3 bases and J dropped 7; count of bases not matched to a gene: 2. The CDR3 runs 13 residues. The gene calls are TRBV4-3 and TRBJ1-2; TRBD1 matches 10 bases. Sequenced sample: PBMCs. The receptor was isolated from a man in his fifties in good health and CMV-seronegative. The CDR3 spells CASSQTGGTGYTF. CDR3 nucleotides: TGCGCCAGCAGCCAGACAGGGGGCACTGGCTACACCTTC.